A selection of T cell receptor beta chains follows, all from one sample in a study of blood T cell repertoires in COVID-19. Measured with immunoSEQ multiplex PCR; TCRdb has only the in-frame clones, and not every one. The data hold approximately 110,000 clones, with roughly 82% observed a single time. The sample comprised peripheral blood. The receptors were gathered from a human donor in a cohort sampled during active COVID-19. The CDR3 runs from the conserved cysteine through the conserved F or W. The order of the fields is D gene, V gene, J gene, clone size, CDR3 protein, CDR3 DNA. The D gene is left open where the match is weak. Size is omitted from some rows. Given values are once, few, many or a class for expanded clones.

>-|TRBV11-3|TRBJ2-1|-
CASSLNGGPAYNEQFF
TGTGCCAGCAGCTTAAACGGCGGGCCTGCCTACAATGAGCAGTTCTTC
>TRBD1|TRBV30|TRBJ1-6|-
CAWRGGQGLNSPLHF
TGTGCCTGGAGGGGCGGACAGGGGCTGAATTCACCCCTCCACTTT
>-|TRBV19|TRBJ2-1|-
CASSIRGASDHEQFF
TGTGCCAGTAGTATTAGAGGGGCTAGCGACCATGAGCAGTTCTTC
>-|TRBV5-6|TRBJ2-7|-
CASSRTRVSYEQYF
TGTGCCAGCAGTCGAACCAGGGTGTCCTACGAGCAGTACTTC
>TRBD2|TRBV20-1|TRBJ2-7|-
CSASVGGSYSYEQYF
TGCAGTGCTAGTGTGGGCGGGAGCTATTCCTACGAGCAGTACTTC
>TRBD2|TRBV6-6|TRBJ2-1|-
CASSSLGLGDNEQFF
TGTGCCAGCAGCTCCCTTGGACTAGGGGACAATGAGCAGTTCTTC
>-|TRBV2|TRBJ1-5|few
CASSGGGPAQHF
TGTGCCAGCAGTGGGGGGGGACCAGCCCAGCATTTT
>-|TRBV7-8|TRBJ1-1|-
CASSLNRDSTEAFF
TGTGCCAGCAGCTTAAATCGGGATTCGACTGAAGCTTTCTTT
>-|TRBV9|TRBJ2-1|-
CASSVVAEQFF
TGTGCCAGCAGCGTAGTAGCGGAGCAGTTCTTC
>TRBD2|TRBV3-1/TRBV3-2|TRBJ2-1|-
CASSQDGTRSREQFF
TGTGCCAGCAGCCAAGACGGGACTAGGAGTCGTGAGCAGTTCTTC
>-|TRBV7-2|TRBJ2-2|-
CASTYYTGELFF
TGTGCCAGCACTTACTACACCGGGGAGCTGTTTTTT
>-|TRBV12-5|TRBJ1-5|-
CASGLMATVNQPQHF
TGTGCTAGTGGTTTGATGGCGACAGTCAATCAGCCCCAGCATTTT
>TRBD1|TRBV9|TRBJ1-4|-
CASSFQGDLTNEKLFF
TGTGCCAGCAGCTTTCAGGGGGACCTAACTAATGAAAAACTGTTTTTT
>-|TRBV29-1|TRBJ2-7|-
CSVEVQDYEQYF
TGCAGCGTTGAAGTCCAGGACTACGAGCAGTACTTC
>-|TRBV5-5|TRBJ1-5|-
CASSYEQGSGNQPQHF
TGTGCCAGCAGCTATGAACAGGGCAGCGGAAATCAGCCCCAGCATTTT
>TRBD1|TRBV2|TRBJ1-2|-
CASSWTQGNYGYTF
TGTGCCAGCAGTTGGACACAGGGGAACTATGGCTACACCTTC
>TRBD1|TRBV6-6|TRBJ2-2|few
CASSPVQGVGGELFF
TGTGCCAGCAGCCCTGTCCAGGGGGTTGGCGGGGAGCTGTTTTTT
>-|TRBV3-1/TRBV3-2|TRBJ2-7|-
CASSPGGGEQYF
TGTGCCAGCAGCCCCGGAGGTGGCGAGCAGTACTTC
>TRBD2|TRBV3-1/TRBV3-2|TRBJ2-7|-
CASSQGNSGRAEQYF
TGTGCCAGCAGCCAAGGAAATAGCGGGCGTGCCGAGCAGTACTTC
>TRBD2|TRBV28|TRBJ2-7|-
CAGPLAGERYEQYF
TGTGCCGGACCTTTAGCGGGAGAAAGGTACGAGCAGTACTTC
>-|TRBV2|TRBJ1-3|-
CASSGYSSGNTIYF
TGTGCCAGCAGTGGATACAGCTCTGGAAACACCATATATTTT
>-|TRBV30|TRBJ2-3|-
CAWSRQWEETDTQYF
TGTGCCTGGAGCCGCCAATGGGAGGAGACAGATACGCAGTATTTT
>-|TRBV5-4|TRBJ2-7|-
CASSFRGSEQYF
TGTGCCAGCAGCTTCAGGGGAAGCGAGCAGTACTTC
>-|TRBV19|TRBJ1-3|few
CASTGKRISIYF
TGTGCCAGTACCGGAAAGCGGATCTCCATATATTTT
>TRBD2|TRBV5-1|TRBJ2-7|-
CASSELADFPYEQYF
TGCGCCAGCAGCGAACTAGCGGATTTTCCCTACGAGCAGTACTTC
>TRBD1|TRBV19|TRBJ1-4|-
CASGDRVNEKLFF
TGTGCCAGTGGGGACAGGGTAAATGAAAAACTGTTTTTT
>TRBD2|TRBV4-1|TRBJ2-1|-
CASSQDHSTSGYNEQFF
TGCGCCAGCAGCCAAGATCATTCGACTAGCGGTTACAATGAGCAGTTCTTC
>TRBD1|TRBV18|TRBJ2-1|-
CASSLAGTGLMFF
TGTGCCAGCTCACTAGCCGGGACAGGGTTAATGTTCTTC
>-|TRBV18|TRBJ1-1|-
CASSPGNPMNTEAFF
TGTGCCAGCTCCCCCGGGAATCCCATGAACACTGAAGCTTTCTTT
>-|TRBV6-5|TRBJ2-1|-
CASRTSGTSYNEQFF
TGTGCCAGCAGAACATCCGGGACTTCATACAATGAGCAGTTCTTC
>TRBD1|TRBV28|TRBJ1-2|-
CASSETGLYGYTF
TGTGCCAGCAGTGAGACAGGGCTTTATGGCTACACCTTC
>-|TRBV7-9|TRBJ2-1|-
CASSGDLSNEQFF
TGTGCCAGCAGCGGGGACTTATCCAATGAGCAGTTCTTC
>TRBD1|TRBV11-2|TRBJ2-7|-
CASSFPGQIYEQYF
TGTGCCAGCAGCTTTCCGGGACAGATATACGAGCAGTACTTC
>TRBD2|TRBV19|TRBJ2-3|-
CASSRREGATDTQYF
TGTGCCAGTAGTCGGCGGGAGGGAGCCACAGATACGCAGTATTTT
>-|TRBV11-1|TRBJ1-1|-
CASSLAPPGAEAFF
TGTGCCAGCAGCTTAGCACCACCGGGGGCTGAAGCTTTCTTT
>-|TRBV20-1|TRBJ1-2|-
CSARDSGGYTF
TGCAGTGCTAGAGACTCGGGAGGCTACACCTTC
>TRBD2|TRBV2|TRBJ2-7|-
CASSERTSGLSYEQYF
TGTGCCAGCAGTGAGAGGACTAGCGGACTCTCCTACGAGCAGTACTTC
>-|TRBV12-3/TRBV12-4|TRBJ2-5|once
CASSFLGRETQYF
TGTGCCAGCAGTTTCCTGGGGCGGGAGACCCAGTACTTC
>TRBD1|TRBV9|TRBJ1-4|-
CASSKSQGASNEKLFF
TGTGCCAGCAGTAAGAGTCAGGGGGCGAGTAATGAAAAACTGTTTTTT